These T cell receptor beta chains were read from a single sample in a study of blood T cell repertoires in COVID-19. Libraries were prepared by immunoSEQ multiplex PCR; TCRdb keeps only in-frame clonotypes and omits some of them. The table records tens of thousands of clones, approximately 90% of them present only once. Input material: peripheral blood. All receptors come from a human donor with active COVID-19. The donor label of this sample is uncertain. The CDR3 runs from the conserved cysteine through the conserved F or W. Fields, in order: J gene, D gene, V gene, clone size, CDR3 DNA, CDR3 protein. A D gene is named only where the DNA matches it firmly. Not all rows give a size; the values are once, few, many and, for expanded clones, a class.

TRBJ2-1 - TRBV15 - TGTGCCACCCAAACTAGTCCCCTCGCCAATGAGCAGTTCTTC CATQTSPLANEQFF
TRBJ1-5 - TRBV7-2 - TGTGCCAGCAGCCCCGACAGACAGTATAGCAATCAGCCCCAGCATTTT CASSPDRQYSNQPQHF
TRBJ1-5 TRBD1 TRBV6-5 - TGTGCCAGCAGCCCAAACAGGGGGGGTCAGCCCCAGCATTTT CASSPNRGGQPQHF
TRBJ2-2 TRBD2 TRBV4-3 few TGCGCCAGCAGCCCGACTAGCGGGGGGGCCCGGAACACCGGGGAGCTGTTTTTT CASSPTSGGARNTGELFF
TRBJ2-5 TRBD1 TRBV5-5 - TGTGCCAGCAGCTTGTCCCAGGGGGCCCTACGGGGGGAGACCCAGTACTTC CASSLSQGALRGETQYF
TRBJ2-1 TRBD2 TRBV7-3 - TGTGCCAGCAGCTATGTGACTAGCGCGTACAATGAGCAGTTCTTC CASSYVTSAYNEQFF
TRBJ2-2 TRBD1 TRBV2 few TGTGCCAGCACGTGGCAGGGGGCGGCCGGGGAGCTGTTTTTT CASTWQGAAGELFF
TRBJ2-5 TRBD2 TRBV18 - TGTGCCAGCTCTCCTACTAGCGGGGGGATCCAAGAGACCCAGTACTTC CASSPTSGGIQETQYF
TRBJ1-1 - TRBV29-1 - TGCAGCGTTGTCCACCGCCTAGGGGAAACTGAAGCTTTCTTT CSVVHRLGETEAFF
TRBJ2-3 - TRBV5-1 - TGCGCCAGCAGCGGCGCTAACAGGGCAGATACGCAGTATTTT CASSGANRADTQYF
TRBJ1-5 - TRBV19 - TGTGCCAGTAGTATTGAGGGTCAGCCCCAGCATTTT CASSIEGQPQHF
TRBJ1-2 TRBD1 TRBV7-2 - TGTGCCAGCAGCCCTCGGACAGGAATGGACACCTTC CASSPRTGMDTF
TRBJ2-1 TRBD2 TRBV5-1 - TGCGCCAGCAGCCCGCGGACTAGAATGTATGAGCAGTTCTTC CASSPRTRMYEQFF
TRBJ1-2 TRBD1 TRBV19 - TGTGCCAGTAGTCCTCGGGGCCGACAGGGGGCGGCTTTAAGTGGCTACACCTTC CASSPRGRQGAALSGYTF
TRBJ1-3 - TRBV18 once TGTGCCAGCTCACCACAGGGGCGTTCGACTGGAAACACCATATATTTT CASSPQGRSTGNTIYF
TRBJ1-3 - TRBV5-4 - TGTGCCAGCAGCTTGGGTGGGGGGGCGCATGGAAACACCATATATTTT CASSLGGGAHGNTIYF
TRBJ1-5 TRBD1 TRBV4-1 - TGCGCCAGCAGCCAACTTTCCCAGGACAGGGTCCAGCCCCAGCATTTT CASSQLSQDRVQPQHF
TRBJ1-2 TRBD1 TRBV27 once TGTGCCAGCAGTTTATCCCGACAGGGGGGCTATGGCTACACCTTC CASSLSRQGGYGYTF
TRBJ2-5 - TRBV12-1 - TGTGCCAGCAGCCCCGGACTAGCGGGGGGACAAGAGACCCAGTACTTC CASSPGLAGGQETQYF
TRBJ1-2 - TRBV28 - TGTGCCAGCAGTTTGGAGGGGATCGGCTACACCTTC CASSLEGIGYTF
TRBJ2-5 TRBD1 TRBV4-3 - TGCGCCAGCAGCCAAGAACAGGGGACGATCCAAGAGACCCAGTACTTC CASSQEQGTIQETQYF
TRBJ2-3 - TRBV11-1 once TGTGCCAGCAGCTTAGTTTCACTCCCCACGCAGTATTTT CASSLVSLPTQYF
TRBJ2-1 - TRBV7-3 - TGTGCCAGCAGCGAGAGTAATTACAATGAGCAGTTCTTC CASSESNYNEQFF
TRBJ2-1 TRBD2 TRBV18 - TGTGCCAGCTCATCCCTAAGCGGGGGTTATCCCAATGAGCAGTTCTTC CASSSLSGGYPNEQFF
TRBJ2-3 - TRBV6-5 - TGTGCCAGCAGTCCCAGGGGCCTCGAGGGGTATTTT CASSPRGLEGYF
TRBJ1-2 - TRBV5-8 - TGTGCCAGCAGCTCCTACCAGGGGTCCCCCTATGGCTACACCTTC CASSSYQGSPYGYTF
TRBJ1-1 TRBD1 TRBV3-1/TRBV3-2 - TGTGCCAGCATCGGGACAGTTAAAAACACTGAAGCTTTCTTT CASIGTVKNTEAFF
TRBJ2-1 - TRBV10-3 - TGTGCCATCAGTGGACTAGAGAGTTCCAATGAGCAGTTCTTC CAISGLESSNEQFF
TRBJ2-2 - TRBV19 - TGTGCCAGTACCCCCTCGAGCAGGGCCCCCGGGGAGCTGTTTTTT CASTPSSRAPGELFF
TRBJ1-1 - TRBV9 - TGTGCCAGCAGGGAGACAGTTAACACTGAAGCTTTCTTT CASRETVNTEAFF
TRBJ2-1 TRBD2 TRBV27 - TGTGCCAGCAGTAGCCTACGACTAGCGGGAAACAATGAGCAGTTCTTC CASSSLRLAGNNEQFF
TRBJ2-6 - TRBV15 once TGTGCCACCAGCAGAGACACTCCTGGTGGCTCTGGGGCCAACGTCCTGACTTTC CATSRDTPGGSGANVLTF
TRBJ1-4 TRBD1 TRBV6-2/TRBV6-3 - TGTGCCAGCAGTCCCCTGAATTTTGACAGGGGGCGTGAAAAACTGTTTTTT CASSPLNFDRGREKLFF
TRBJ1-5 TRBD1 TRBV3-1/TRBV3-2 - TGTGCCAGCAGCCACAGGACAGGGGAGCCCCAGCATTTT CASSHRTGEPQHF
TRBJ2-1 TRBD2 TRBV5-5 - TGTGCCAGCAGCCCACGTAGTTCCGGGGGGGAGTACAATGAGCAGTTCTTC CASSPRSSGGEYNEQFF
TRBJ1-2 - TRBV18 - TGTGCCAGCTCACCTAACGAACAATATGGCTACACCTTC CASSPNEQYGYTF
TRBJ2-7 TRBD2 TRBV28 - TGTGCCAGCAGTTCCTCGGGACTAGCGTCCTACGAGCAGTACTTC CASSSSGLASYEQYF
TRBJ2-3 - TRBV18 - TGTGCCAGCTCACCACTTAGCGACACAGATACGCAGTATTTT CASSPLSDTDTQYF
TRBJ2-3 - TRBV7-8 - TGTGCCAGCAGGCCCGGAGCGCCAGATACGCAGTATTTT CASRPGAPDTQYF
TRBJ2-7 - TRBV30 - TGTGCCTGGAGCCCGTCGGGGGACGAGCAGTACTTC CAWSPSGDEQYF
TRBJ1-2 - TRBV3-1/TRBV3-2 - TGTGCCAGCAGCCCGAACGGACAGATCTATGGCTACACCTTC CASSPNGQIYGYTF
TRBJ2-1 - TRBV5-6 once TGTGCCAGCAGCACCTCCGTCCGCGGGCGCTACAATGAGCAGTTCTTC CASSTSVRGRYNEQFF
TRBJ2-4 TRBD2 TRBV10-2 - TGCGCCAGCAGTGAAATAGCGGGGGGGGGATTGGCCAAAAACATTCAGTACTTC CASSEIAGGGLAKNIQYF
TRBJ1-3 TRBD1 TRBV19 - TGTGCCAGTAGATTCCGGGACAGGGCTGGAAACACCATATATTTT CASRFRDRAGNTIYF
TRBJ2-1 - TRBV5-1 - TGCGCCAGCAGCTTGGAGGCGGGGGCCTCCTACAATGAGCAGTTCTTC CASSLEAGASYNEQFF
TRBJ2-6 TRBD2 TRBV4-1 - TGCGCCAGCAGCCAAGAAGGGAGGGGCTTCTCGGACCCTGGGGCCAACGTCCTGACTTTC CASSQEGRGFSDPGANVLTF